A selection of T cell receptor beta chains follows, all from one sample in a study of blood T cell repertoires in COVID-19. Data came from immunoSEQ multiplex PCR; TCRdb stores just in-frame clones and leaves some out. In the table there are roughly 100,000 clones, roughly 86% of which are singletons. The sequenced material came from peripheral blood. All receptors derive from a man in his fifties or sixties with active or convalescent COVID-19. The CDR3 runs from the conserved cysteine through the conserved F or W. The order of the fields is J gene, CDR3 length, V gene, clone size, D gene, CDR3 protein, CDR3 DNA. The D gene is left open where the match is weak. Where a row states a size, it is once, few, many or the class of an expanded clone; other rows omit it.

>TRBJ2-3|13|TRBV7-2|-|-
CASSLAITDTQYF
TGTGCCAGCAGCTTAGCCATCACAGATACGCAGTATTTT
>TRBJ1-2|14|TRBV5-4|few|-
CASSLDRAPNGYTF
TGTGCCAGCAGCTTGGACAGGGCGCCGAACGGCTACACCTTC
>TRBJ2-3|17|TRBV9|-|TRBD1
CASSPKTGLGGTDTQYF
TGTGCCAGCAGCCCTAAGACAGGGTTGGGTGGAACAGATACGCAGTATTTT
>TRBJ1-4|15|TRBV28|-|-
CASSLSGATNEKLFF
TGTGCCAGCAGTTTATCAGGTGCAACTAATGAAAAACTGTTTTTT
>TRBJ2-5|12|TRBV29-1|-|TRBD1
CSALGQVGTQYF
TGCAGCGCCCTGGGACAGGTCGGGACCCAGTACTTC
>TRBJ1-1|12|TRBV19|few|-
CASKNRETEAFF
TGTGCCAGTAAGAACAGGGAAACTGAAGCTTTCTTT
>TRBJ1-6|16|TRBV7-2|once|-
CASSLAWGDYNSPLHF
TGTGCCAGCAGCTTAGCGTGGGGGGACTATAATTCACCCCTCCACTTT
>TRBJ2-3|16|TRBV18|-|-
CASSPSGGAYTDTQYF
TGTGCCAGCTCACCAAGTGGGGGGGCCTACACAGATACGCAGTATTTT
>TRBJ1-1|15|TRBV4-1|few|-
CASSHPGQGNTEAFF
TGCGCCAGCAGCCATCCCGGACAAGGGAACACTGAAGCTTTCTTT
>TRBJ2-5|15|TRBV7-6|-|TRBD2
CASSLGGGVTETQYF
TGTGCCAGCAGCTTAGGCGGGGGGGTGACCGAGACCCAGTACTTC
>TRBJ2-3|14|TRBV11-2|-|-
CASSLYTSSVRKYF
TGTGCCAGCAGCTTGTACACGAGTTCGGTGCGGAAGTATTTT
>TRBJ1-2|15|TRBV19|-|-
CASSGRQSGGYGYTF
TGTGCCAGTAGTGGCCGACAGTCGGGGGGGTATGGCTACACCTTC
>TRBJ2-1|18|TRBV7-8|-|TRBD2
CASSHRTSGGATNNEQFF
TGTGCCAGCAGCCATCGGACTAGCGGGGGGGCAACAAACAATGAGCAGTTCTTC